Shown below are 5 T cell receptor beta chains from a single sample sequenced in a study of OX40 agonist ivuxolimab in advanced cancers. Repertoires were generated with immunoSEQ multiplex PCR, while TCRdb's copy carries only in-frame clones and drops some. The sample consists of about 82,000 clones, roughly 92% of them appearing once. Sequencing used CD4+ or CD8+ T cells sorted from blood, obtained in a trial of the OX40 agonist ivuxolimab. These receptors were obtained from an adult with an advanced solid tumor such as melanoma, head and neck, liver or kidney cancer.

V gene TRBV11-3 combines with J gene TRBJ1-4; D is possibly TRBD1 (6 bases). Between the trimmed V and J ends, which lost 5 bases and 4 bases, there was a span of 17 bases. From germline, CDR1 is SGHNT and CDR2 YENEEA. This CDR3 spans 16 amino acids. The CDR3 sequence is CASSARWGLNNEKLFF. In DNA, the CDR3 is TGTGCCAGCAGCGCCCGTTGGGGGCTCAATAATGAAAAACTGTTTTTT.

Here the CDR3 DNA reads TGTGCCAGTAGTACCTATAGGACAGGGGGGCCAGATACGCAGTATTTT. This sequence encodes CASSTYRTGGPDTQYF. The chain carries TRBV19 and TRBJ2-3, with 10 bases identical to TRBD1. V was clipped by 4 bases and J by 4 bases; unmatched bases: 8. Germline CDR1 is LNHDA and CDR2 is SQIVND (reference sequence). This CDR3 is 16 amino acids long.

CDR3 DNA: TGTGCCAGTAGTGGCCACCACGAGCAGTACTTC. This encodes CASSGHHEQYF. The chain uses TRBV19 and TRBJ2-7; the D is unclear. The V end lost 5 bases, the J end lost 5 bases, and 7 bases lay between the germline ends. The length of the CDR3 is 11 residues. Germline V gene sequence: CDR1 LNHDA, CDR2 SQIVND (reference sequence). Variable domain in full (rest from reference TRBV19 and TRBJ2-7): DGGITQSPKYLFRKEGQNVTLSCEQNLNHDAMYWYRQDPGQGLRLIYYSQIVNDFQKGDIAEGYSVSREKKESFPLTVTSAQKNPTAFYLCASSGHHEQYFGPGTRLTVT.

This clone was picked up one time. This chain connects TRBV19 to TRBJ1-3, with D possibly TRBD1 on 5 matching bases. V was cut by 8 bases and J by 0 bases, with 11 bases left in between. This CDR3 has 14 residues. In germline, CDR1 is LNHDA, CDR2 SQIVND (reference sequence). The chain's CDR3 is CASHRQSSGNTIYF. CDR3 sequence (DNA): TGTGCCAGTCACCGACAGAGCTCTGGAAACACCATATATTTT.

The V and J genes are TRBV19 and TRBJ2-2; D is possibly TRBD1 or TRBD2 (5 bases each). CDR3 length equals 16 residues. Trimming left V 3 bases short and J 4 bases short, with 15 bases between. Germline lookup yields CDR1 LNHDA and CDR2 SQIVND (reference sequence). CDR3 nucleotides: TGTGCCAGTAGTATGGCGGGCAGGGTGGGCACCGGGGAGCTGTTTTTT. Amino acids: CASSMAGRVGTGELFF. The full variable domain, in which reference TRBV19 and TRBJ2-2 provide the parts outside the CDR3, is DGGITQSPKYLFRKEGQNVTLSCEQNLNHDAMYWYRQDPGQGLRLIYYSQIVNDFQKGDIAEGYSVSREKKESFPLTVTSAQKNPTAFYLCASSMAGRVGTGELFFGEGSRLTVL.